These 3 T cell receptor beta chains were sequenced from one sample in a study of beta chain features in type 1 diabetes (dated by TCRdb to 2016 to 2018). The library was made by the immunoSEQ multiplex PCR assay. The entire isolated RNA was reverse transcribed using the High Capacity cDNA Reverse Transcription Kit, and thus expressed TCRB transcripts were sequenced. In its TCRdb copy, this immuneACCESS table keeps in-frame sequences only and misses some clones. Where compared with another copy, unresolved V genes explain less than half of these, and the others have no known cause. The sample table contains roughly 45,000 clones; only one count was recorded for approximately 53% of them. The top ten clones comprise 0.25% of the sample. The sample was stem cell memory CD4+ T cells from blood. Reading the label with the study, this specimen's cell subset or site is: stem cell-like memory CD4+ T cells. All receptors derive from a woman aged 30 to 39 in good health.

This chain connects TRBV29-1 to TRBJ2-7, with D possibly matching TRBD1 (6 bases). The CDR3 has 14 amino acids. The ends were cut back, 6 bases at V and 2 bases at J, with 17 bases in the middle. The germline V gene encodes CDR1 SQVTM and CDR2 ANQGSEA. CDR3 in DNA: TGCAGCGTGGGGGCCACTCCACCCACCTACGAGCAGTACTTC. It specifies CSVGATPPTYEQYF.

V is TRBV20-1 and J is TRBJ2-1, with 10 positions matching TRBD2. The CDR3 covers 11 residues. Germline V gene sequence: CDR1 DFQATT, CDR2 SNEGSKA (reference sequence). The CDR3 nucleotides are TGCATTTGGCTAGCGGGAGACCGGCAGTTCTTC. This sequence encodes CIWLAGDRQFF.

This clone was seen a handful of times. CDR3 residues: CASSLRLAGDIWETQYF. The CDR3 nucleotides are TGTGCCAGCAGCTTGCGACTAGCGGGAGATATTTGGGAGACCCAGTACTTC. The chain couples TRBV5-6 to TRBJ2-5; 12 nucleotides agree with TRBD2. V was pared by 1 base and J by 5 bases, with 9 bases of the junction left unmatched. Germline CDR1 reads SGHDT; CDR2 reads YYEEEE. CDR3 length: 17 residues.